This TCR beta chain was identified in a study of blood T cells in healthy people across ages. The CDR3 totals 14 residues. Trimming took off 6 bases at V and 4 bases at J, with 12 bases between the two ends. CDR1 is SNHLY, CDR2 FYNNEI, per germline. Study conclusions and caveats: TCR beta diversity per million T cells fell roughly linearly with age.

This clonotype was detected once. Its specificity is not known. Together with a sample-barcoded 5' primer, a J-beta primer mix was included in a second PCR lasting about 6 to 12 cycles. From the 5' RACE reads, TCRdb called clonotypes with MiXCR, one entry per CDR3 protein. The sample lists 870,000 or so distinct CDR3 sequences; around 28% were seen once. Sequenced sample: blood. This chain joins TRBV2 and TRBJ2-2; tentatively, D is TRBD1 (5 bases). The clonotype originates from a woman of 80 years or more in good health. The CDR3 loop is CASRLTVTTGELFF. In nucleotides, the CDR3 is TGTGCCAGCAGGTTGACAGTGACCACCGGGGAGCTGTTTTTT.